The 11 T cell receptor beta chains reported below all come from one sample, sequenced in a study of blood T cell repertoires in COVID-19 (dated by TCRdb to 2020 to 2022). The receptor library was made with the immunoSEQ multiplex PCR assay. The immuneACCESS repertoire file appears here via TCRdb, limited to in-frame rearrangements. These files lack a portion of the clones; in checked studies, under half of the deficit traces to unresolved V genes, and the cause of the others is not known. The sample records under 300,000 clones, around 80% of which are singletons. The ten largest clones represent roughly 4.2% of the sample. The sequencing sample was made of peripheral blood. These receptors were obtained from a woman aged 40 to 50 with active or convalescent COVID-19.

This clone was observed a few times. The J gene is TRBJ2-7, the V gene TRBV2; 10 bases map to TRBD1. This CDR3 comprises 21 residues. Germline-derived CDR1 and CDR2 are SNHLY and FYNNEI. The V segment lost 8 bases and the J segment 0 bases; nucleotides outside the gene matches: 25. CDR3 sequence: CASHQPTKGQGFLRVSYEQYF. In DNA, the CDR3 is TGTGCCAGCCACCAACCTACTAAGGGACAGGGGTTTCTTAGGGTCTCCTACGAGCAGTACTTC. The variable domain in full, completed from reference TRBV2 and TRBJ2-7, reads EPEVTQTPSHQVTQMGQEVILRCVPISNHLYFYWYRQILGQKVEFLVSFYNNEISEKSEIFDDQFSVERPDGSNFTLKIRSTKLEDSAMYFCASHQPTKGQGFLRVSYEQYFGPGTRLTVT.

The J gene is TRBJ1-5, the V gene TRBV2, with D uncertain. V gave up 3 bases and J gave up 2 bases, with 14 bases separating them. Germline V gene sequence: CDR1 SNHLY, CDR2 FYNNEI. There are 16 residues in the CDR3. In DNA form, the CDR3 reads TGTGCCAGCAGTGAGACCGGGGATATAGGCAATCAGCCCCAGCATTTT. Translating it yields CASSETGDIGNQPQHF.

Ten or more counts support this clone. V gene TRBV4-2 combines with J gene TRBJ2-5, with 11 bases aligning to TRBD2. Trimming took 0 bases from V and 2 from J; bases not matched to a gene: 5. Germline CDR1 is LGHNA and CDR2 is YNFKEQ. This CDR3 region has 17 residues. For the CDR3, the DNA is TGTGCCAGCAGCCAAGATGGGGCTAGCGGGGGGCAAGAGACCCAGTACTTC. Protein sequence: CASSQDGASGGQETQYF.

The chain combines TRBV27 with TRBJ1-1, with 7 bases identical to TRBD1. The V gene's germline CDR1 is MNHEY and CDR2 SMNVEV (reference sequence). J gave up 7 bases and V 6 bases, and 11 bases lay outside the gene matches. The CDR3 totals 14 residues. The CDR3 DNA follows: TGTGCCAGCAGGGACAACTCCGGGACAGTTGAAGCTTTCTTT. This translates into CASRDNSGTVEAFF.

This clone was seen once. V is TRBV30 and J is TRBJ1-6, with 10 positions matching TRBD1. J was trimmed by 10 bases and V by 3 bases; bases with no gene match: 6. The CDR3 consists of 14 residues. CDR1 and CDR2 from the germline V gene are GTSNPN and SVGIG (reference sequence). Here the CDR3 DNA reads TGTGCCTGGAGGGGGACAGGGGAGGGCTCACCCCTCCACTTT. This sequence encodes CAWRGTGEGSPLHF. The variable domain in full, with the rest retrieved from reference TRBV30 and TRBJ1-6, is SQTIHQWPATLVQPVGSPLSLECTVEGTSNPNLYWYRQAAGRGLQLLFYSVGIGQISSEVPQNLSASRPQDRQFILSSKKLLLSDSGFYLCAWRGTGEGSPLHFGNGTRLTVT.

CDR3 residues: CASSQGDINSPLHF. CDR3 in DNA: TGTGCCAGCAGCCAAGGGGACATTAATTCACCCCTCCACTTT. The genes are TRBV3-1 (or the pseudogene TRBV3-2) and TRBJ1-6, with D possibly matching TRBD1 (6 bases). The CDR3 runs 14 residues. V lost 1 base, J lost 6 bases, and 7 bases lay in between. In germline, CDR1 is LGHDT, CDR2 YNNKEL (reference sequence).

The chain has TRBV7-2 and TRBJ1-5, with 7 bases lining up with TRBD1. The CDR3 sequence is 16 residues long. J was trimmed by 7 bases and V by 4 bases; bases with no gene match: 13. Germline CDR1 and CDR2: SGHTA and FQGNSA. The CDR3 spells CASSSQINRGGQPQHF. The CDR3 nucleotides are TGTGCCAGCAGCTCTCAAATCAACAGGGGTGGCCAGCCCCAGCATTTT.

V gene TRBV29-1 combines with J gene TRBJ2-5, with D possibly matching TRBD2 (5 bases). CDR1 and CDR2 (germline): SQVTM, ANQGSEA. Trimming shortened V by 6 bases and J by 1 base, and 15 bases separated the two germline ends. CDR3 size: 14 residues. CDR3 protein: CSVIQPGTQETQYF. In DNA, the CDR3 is TGCAGCGTGATCCAACCGGGAACCCAAGAGACCCAGTACTTC.

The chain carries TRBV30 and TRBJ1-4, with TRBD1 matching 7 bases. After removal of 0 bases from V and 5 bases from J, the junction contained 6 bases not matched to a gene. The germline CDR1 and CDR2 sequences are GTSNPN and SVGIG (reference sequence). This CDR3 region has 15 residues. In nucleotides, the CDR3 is TGTGCCTGGAGTGTTAACGCAGGGGGGAATGAAAAACTGTTTTTT. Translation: CAWSVNAGGNEKLFF.

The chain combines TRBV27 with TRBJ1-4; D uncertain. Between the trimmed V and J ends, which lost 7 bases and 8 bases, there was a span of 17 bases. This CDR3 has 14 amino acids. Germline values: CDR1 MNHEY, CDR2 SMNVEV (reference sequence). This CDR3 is CASTFSPKEEKLFF. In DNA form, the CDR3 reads TGTGCCAGCACCTTCAGCCCGAAGGAGGAAAAACTGTTTTTT.

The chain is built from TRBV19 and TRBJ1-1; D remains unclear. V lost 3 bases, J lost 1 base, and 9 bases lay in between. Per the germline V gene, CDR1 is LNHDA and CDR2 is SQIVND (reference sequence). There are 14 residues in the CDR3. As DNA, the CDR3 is TGTGCCAGTAGTATGGTTAGCGCGAACACTGAAGCTTTCTTT. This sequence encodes CASSMVSANTEAFF.